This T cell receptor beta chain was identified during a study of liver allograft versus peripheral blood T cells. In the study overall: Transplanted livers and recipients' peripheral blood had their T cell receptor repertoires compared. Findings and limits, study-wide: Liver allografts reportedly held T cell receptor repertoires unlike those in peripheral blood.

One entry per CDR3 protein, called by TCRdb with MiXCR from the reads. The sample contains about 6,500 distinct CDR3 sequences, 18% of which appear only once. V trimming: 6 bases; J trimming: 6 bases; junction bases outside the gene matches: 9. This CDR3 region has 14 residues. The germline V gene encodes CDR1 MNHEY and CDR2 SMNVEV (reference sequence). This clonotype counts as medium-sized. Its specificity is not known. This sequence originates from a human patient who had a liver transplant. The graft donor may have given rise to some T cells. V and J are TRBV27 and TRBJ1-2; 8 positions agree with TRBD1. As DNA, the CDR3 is TGTGCCAGCAGGAATACAGGGGGTTTGAATGGCTACACCTTC. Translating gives CASRNTGGLNGYTF.